These T cell receptor beta chains were read from a single sample in a study of shared clonotypes between healthy human individuals. The data were produced by immunoSEQ multiplex PCR, yet TCRdb's version contains in-frame clones alone and is incomplete. The sample lists 2 million to 2.5 million clones, approximately 96% occurring once. The sample was naive CD4+ T cells sorted from blood. These receptors all stem from a man between 18 and 35 years old in good health. CDR3s include the opening cysteine and the closing phenylalanine or tryptophan. The D gene is left open where the match is weak. Rows may omit the clone size; those that give it use once, few, many or a size class.

TRBD1 | TRBJ2-1 | - | TRBV5-1 | TGCGCCAGCGGTGGGACAGCTTCCTACAATGAGCAGTTCTTC | CASGGTASYNEQFF
- | TRBJ1-1 | - | TRBV29-1 | TGCAGCGTTGAACGACAGCTGAACACTGAAGCTTTCTTT | CSVERQLNTEAFF
- | TRBJ2-7 | - | TRBV2 | TGTGCCAGCAGTGATTGGACCCCCAAGGAGCAGTACTTC | CASSDWTPKEQYF
TRBD2 | TRBJ2-1 | - | TRBV7-2 | TGTGCCAGCAGCACCCAAACGGGAGGTTCCTACAATGAGCAGTTCTTC | CASSTQTGGSYNEQFF
- | TRBJ2-7 | - | TRBV25-1 | TGTGCCAGCAGTGAATCCCGGGGCCGAGTTGACGAGCAGTACTTC | CASSESRGRVDEQYF
- | TRBJ1-4 | - | TRBV28 | TGTGCCAGCAGTTTACCACAGGACTATAATGAAAAACTGTTTTTT | CASSLPQDYNEKLFF
- | TRBJ2-5 | once | TRBV18 | TGTGCCAGCTCACCAGGGGCTGGAGAGACCCAGTACTTC | CASSPGAGETQYF
- | TRBJ2-1 | - | TRBV11-3 | TGTGCCAGCAGCTTAGGACTAGGCGACTCGGGTGAGCAGTTCTTC | CASSLGLGDSGEQFF
- | TRBJ2-3 | - | TRBV7-2 | TGTGCCAGCAGCCTCACCGGACATAGCACAGATACGCAGTATTTT | CASSLTGHSTDTQYF
TRBD1 | TRBJ1-5 | - | TRBV6-1 | TGTGCCAGCAGTGAAGAGGACAGGGTCTATCAGCCCCAGCATTTT | CASSEEDRVYQPQHF
TRBD1 | TRBJ2-3 | - | TRBV6-1 | TGTGCCAGCCAAAGGGACAGTTTGTCAGATACGCAGTATTTT | CASQRDSLSDTQYF
- | TRBJ1-4 | - | TRBV5-4 | TGTGCCAGCAGCTTGGAAGGACGAAGAGAAAAACTGTTTTTT | CASSLEGRREKLFF
TRBD2 | TRBJ2-7 | - | TRBV5-4 | TGTGCCAGCAGCTTGGTCGCTAGCGGGACTGGGTTCGAGCAGTACTTC | CASSLVASGTGFEQYF
TRBD1 | TRBJ1-5 | - | TRBV18 | TGTGCCAGCTCCTCCGGGACAGGGCCTTATAGCAATCAGCCCCAGCATTTT | CASSSGTGPYSNQPQHF
- | TRBJ2-1 | - | TRBV6-5 | TGTGCCAGCAGCCGACAGAGCCATGAGCAGTTCTTC | CASSRQSHEQFF
- | TRBJ2-7 | - | TRBV6-5 | TGTGCCAGCACCCCCTCCGACCTTAGCTCCTACGAGCAGTACTTC | CASTPSDLSSYEQYF
TRBD2 | TRBJ2-2 | - | TRBV5-1 | TGCGCCAGCAGCGGGGGACAGGGGAGACTAGCGGGAGTAGGGACCGGGGAGCTGTTTTTT | CASSGGQGRLAGVGTGELFF
- | TRBJ2-2 | - | TRBV7-6 | TGTGCCAGCAGCTTAGTAAAGAACGCCGGGGAGCTGTTTTTT | CASSLVKNAGELFF
- | TRBJ1-1 | - | TRBV27 | TGTGCCAGCAGTCCCACCTTCACCCGGGGGAGTGAAGCTTTCTTT | CASSPTFTRGSEAFF
- | TRBJ1-4 | - | TRBV14 | TGTGCCAGCAGCTATATGGCCAGGAAAAATGAAAAACTGTTTTTT | CASSYMARKNEKLFF
TRBD1 | TRBJ1-1 | - | TRBV5-1 | TGCGCCAGCAGCGTGGGACAGCAGAACACTGAAGCTTTCTTT | CASSVGQQNTEAFF
TRBD2 | TRBJ2-7 | - | TRBV9 | TGTGCCAGCAGCGTAGGGCTAGCGGGAAGCTCCTACGAGCAGTACTTC | CASSVGLAGSSYEQYF
TRBD1 | TRBJ2-7 | - | TRBV10-1 | TGCGCCAGCAGTGAGTGGGGGACAGGGGGCTACGAGCAGTACTTC | CASSEWGTGGYEQYF
TRBD1 | TRBJ1-2 | once | TRBV28 | TGTGCCAGCAGTTTAGGTGACAGGGGATTAGGCTACACCTTC | CASSLGDRGLGYTF
- | TRBJ2-2 | - | TRBV7-2 | TGTGCCAGCAGCTGGAGAACAGGGATCGGCACCGGGGAGCTGTTTTTT | CASSWRTGIGTGELFF
- | TRBJ2-1 | - | TRBV6-1 | TGTGCCAGCAGTGCCGGCGGCCGCTCCTACAATGAGCAGTTCTTC | CASSAGGRSYNEQFF
- | TRBJ1-3 | - | TRBV6-1 | TGTGCCAGCAGTGAAGGGACGAAGGCTGGAAACACCATATATTTT | CASSEGTKAGNTIYF
- | TRBJ1-1 | - | TRBV11-2 | TGTGCCAGCAGCTTAGGAACCTTGAACACTGAAGCTTTCTTT | CASSLGTLNTEAFF
- | TRBJ2-5 | - | TRBV6-6 | TGTGCCAGCAGTTACTCCAGGGAGACCCAGTACTTC | CASSYSRETQYF
- | TRBJ2-3 | - | TRBV5-1 | TGCGCCAGCAGCTTCGCAGGGGAAGATACGCAGTATTTT | CASSFAGEDTQYF
- | TRBJ1-6 | - | TRBV19 | TGTGCCAGTAGTACTACCGGAGGGGGACCAAATTCACCCCTCCACTTT | CASSTTGGGPNSPLHF
- | TRBJ2-7 | - | TRBV10-3 | TGTGCCATCAGTGACCGCTCCTACGAGCAGTACTTC | CAISDRSYEQYF